Included here is one T cell receptor (beta chain) sequence, with context. The protocol was immunoSEQ multiplex PCR, while the TCRdb copy is restricted to in-frame clones and leaves out a portion. The sample contains 160,000 or so clones, 93% of which appear only once. Germline CDR1 is MRHNA and CDR2 is SNTAGT. The CDR3 runs 15 residues. V was pared by 5 bases and J by 8 bases, with 9 bases of the junction left unmatched. The sample belongs to a study of control samples from healthy donors and cancer patients. This TCR was sampled from a man between 45 and 60 years old in good health. Input material: blood. V gene TRBV6-4 combines with J gene TRBJ1-6; 7 bases match TRBD1. The CDR3 DNA follows: TGTGCCAGCAGTCTAATCCAGGGGGAAGATTCACCCCTCCACTTT. This translates into CASSLIQGEDSPLHF.